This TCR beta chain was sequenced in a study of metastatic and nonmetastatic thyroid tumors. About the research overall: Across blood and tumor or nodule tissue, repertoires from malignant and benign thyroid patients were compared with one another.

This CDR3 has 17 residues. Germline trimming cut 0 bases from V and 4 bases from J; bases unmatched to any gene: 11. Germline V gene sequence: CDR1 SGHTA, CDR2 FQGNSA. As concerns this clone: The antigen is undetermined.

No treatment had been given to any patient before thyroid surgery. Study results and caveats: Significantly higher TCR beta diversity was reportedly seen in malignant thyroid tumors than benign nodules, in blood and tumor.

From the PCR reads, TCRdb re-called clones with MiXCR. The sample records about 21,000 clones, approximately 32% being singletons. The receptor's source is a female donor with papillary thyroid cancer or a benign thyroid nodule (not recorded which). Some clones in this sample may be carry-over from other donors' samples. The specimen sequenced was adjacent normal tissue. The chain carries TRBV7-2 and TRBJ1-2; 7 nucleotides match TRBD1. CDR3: CASSLASTGSSIYGYTF. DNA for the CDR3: TGTGCCAGCAGCTTAGCCTCGACAGGGAGCTCTATCTATGGCTACACCTTC.